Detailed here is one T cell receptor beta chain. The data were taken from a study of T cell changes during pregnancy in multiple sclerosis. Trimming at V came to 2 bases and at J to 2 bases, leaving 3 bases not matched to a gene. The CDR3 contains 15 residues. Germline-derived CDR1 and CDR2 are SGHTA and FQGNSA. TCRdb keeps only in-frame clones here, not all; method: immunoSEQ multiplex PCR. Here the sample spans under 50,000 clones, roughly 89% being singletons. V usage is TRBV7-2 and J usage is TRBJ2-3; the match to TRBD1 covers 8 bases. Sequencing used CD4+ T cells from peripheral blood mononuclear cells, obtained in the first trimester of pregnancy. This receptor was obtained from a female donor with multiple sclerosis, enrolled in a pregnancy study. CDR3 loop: CASSLTTGATDTQYF. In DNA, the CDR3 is TGTGCCAGCAGCTTAACGACAGGGGCCACAGATACGCAGTATTTT.